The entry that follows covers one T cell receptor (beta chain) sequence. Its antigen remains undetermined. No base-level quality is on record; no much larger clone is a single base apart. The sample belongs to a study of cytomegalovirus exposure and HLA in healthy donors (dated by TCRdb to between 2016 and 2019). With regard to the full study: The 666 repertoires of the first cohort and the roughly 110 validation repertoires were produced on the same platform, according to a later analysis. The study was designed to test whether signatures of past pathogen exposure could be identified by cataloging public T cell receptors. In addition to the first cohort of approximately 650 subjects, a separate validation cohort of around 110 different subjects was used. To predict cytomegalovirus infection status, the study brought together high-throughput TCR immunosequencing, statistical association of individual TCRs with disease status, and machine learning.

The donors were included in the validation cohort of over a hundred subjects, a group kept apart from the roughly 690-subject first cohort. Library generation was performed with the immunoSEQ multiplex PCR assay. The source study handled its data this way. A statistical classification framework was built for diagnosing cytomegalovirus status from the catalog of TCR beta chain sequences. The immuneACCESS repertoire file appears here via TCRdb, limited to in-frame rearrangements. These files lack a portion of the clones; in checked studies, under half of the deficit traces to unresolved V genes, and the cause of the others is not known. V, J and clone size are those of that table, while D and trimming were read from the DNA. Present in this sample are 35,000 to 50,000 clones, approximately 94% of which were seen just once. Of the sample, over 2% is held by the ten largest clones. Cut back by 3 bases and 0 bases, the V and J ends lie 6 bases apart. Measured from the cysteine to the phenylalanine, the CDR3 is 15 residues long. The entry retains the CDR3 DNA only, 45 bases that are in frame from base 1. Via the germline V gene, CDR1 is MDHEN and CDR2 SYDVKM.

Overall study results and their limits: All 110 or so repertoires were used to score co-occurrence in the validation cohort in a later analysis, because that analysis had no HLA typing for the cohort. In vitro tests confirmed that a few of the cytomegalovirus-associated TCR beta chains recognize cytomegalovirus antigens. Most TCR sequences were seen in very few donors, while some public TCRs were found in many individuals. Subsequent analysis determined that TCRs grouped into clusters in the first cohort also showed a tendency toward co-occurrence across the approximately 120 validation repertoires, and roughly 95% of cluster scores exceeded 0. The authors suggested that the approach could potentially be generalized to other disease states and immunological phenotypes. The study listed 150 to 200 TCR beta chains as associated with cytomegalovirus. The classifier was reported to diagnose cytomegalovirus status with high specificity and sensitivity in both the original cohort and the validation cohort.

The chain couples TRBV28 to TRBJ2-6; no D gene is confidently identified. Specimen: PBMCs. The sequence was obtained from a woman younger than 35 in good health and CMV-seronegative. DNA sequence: TGTGCCAGCAGTTTGATGAGCTCTGGGGCCAACGTCCTGACTTTC. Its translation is CASSLMSSGANVLTF.